These 31 T cell receptor beta chains came from one sample sequenced in a study of OX40 agonist ivuxolimab in advanced cancers. Measured with immunoSEQ multiplex PCR; TCRdb has only the in-frame clones, and not every one. The repertoire holds approximately 86,000 clones, around 84% seen once, with 6.5% in the top ten. The sample was CD4+ or CD8+ T cells sorted from blood, taken in a trial of the OX40 agonist ivuxolimab. The receptors derive from an adult with an advanced solid tumor such as melanoma, head and neck, liver or kidney cancer.

The genes are TRBV23-1 and TRBJ1-1, with D perhaps TRBD1 (6 bases). TRBV23-1 is an ORF, and what it does is uncertain. The CDR3 sequence is 20 residues long. Trimming removed 0 bases at V and 0 bases at J, with 23 bases between. CDR3 sequence (DNA): TGCGCCAGCAGTCAATCTGTGTTTAGTGGGACATCTTACATGAACACTGAAGCTTTCTTT. Protein: CASSQSVFSGTSYMNTEAFF.

Concerning this clone itself: The same CDR3 also results from other DNA sequences found in this sample. This chain links TRBV19 with TRBJ1-2, with TRBD1 identical over 8 bases. The germline CDR1 and CDR2 sequences are LNHDA and SQIVND (reference sequence). The V segment lost 4 bases and the J segment 3 bases; nucleotides outside the gene matches: 1. The CDR3 consists of 13 residues. CDR3 amino acids: CASSTTGDYGYTF. The CDR3 DNA sequence: TGTGCCAGTAGTACGACAGGGGACTATGGCTACACCTTC.

The V call is TRBV19, the J call TRBJ2-6, with D perhaps TRBD2 (6 bases). V was clipped by 3 bases and J by 1 base, with 7 bases between them. The V gene's germline CDR1 is LNHDA and CDR2 SQIVND (reference sequence). This CDR3 region has 15 residues. This chain's CDR3 is CASSIGGSGANVLTF. Here the CDR3 DNA reads TGTGCCAGTAGTATCGGAGGGTCTGGGGCCAACGTCCTGACTTTC.

The chain employs TRBV2 and TRBJ2-6; TRBD1 or TRBD2 may be the D gene (5 bases each). The CDR3 has 17 residues. V shed 3 bases and J shed 0 bases, with 12 bases lying between them. Per germline, CDR1 SNHLY and CDR2 FYNNEI. The CDR3 nucleotides read TGTGCCAGCAGTGAGGGACGTGAAAGCTCTGGGGCCAACGTCCTGACTTTC. Translated, it gives CASSEGRESSGANVLTF.

The chain is built from TRBV5-4 and TRBJ2-1, with D tentatively TRBD1 (6 bases). Trimming left V 1 base short and J 1 base short, with 12 bases between. Per the germline V gene, CDR1 is SGHNT and CDR2 is YYREEE (reference sequence). CDR3 length: 16 amino acids. The CDR3 loop is CASSLKLRGSYNEQFF. DNA of the CDR3: TGTGCCAGCAGCTTGAAGCTCAGGGGTTCCTACAATGAGCAGTTCTTC.

This clone was picked up one time. V usage is TRBV9 and J usage is TRBJ2-2; D remains ambiguous. Per the germline V gene, CDR1 is SGDLS and CDR2 is YYNGEE. The length of the CDR3 is 15 residues. Deletions cut 5 bases from V and 0 bases from J, with 11 bases between. Here the CDR3 reads CASSSPATNTGELFF. For the CDR3, the DNA is TGTGCCAGCAGTTCCCCGGCGACGAACACCGGGGAGCTGTTTTTT.

The sample holds one count of this clone. J is TRBJ1-1 and V is TRBV30; D unclear. The ends were cut back, 2 bases at V and 1 base at J, with 8 bases in the middle. The CDR3 sequence is 13 residues long. Per the germline V gene, CDR1 is GTSNPN and CDR2 is SVGIG (reference sequence). CDR3 sequence (DNA): TGTGCCTGGAGTAAGGACGGGAACACTGAAGCTTTCTTT. It codes for CAWSKDGNTEAFF. The full variable domain, with the rest looked up from reference TRBV30 and TRBJ1-1, is SQTIHQWPATLVQPVGSPLSLECTVEGTSNPNLYWYRQAAGRGLQLLFYSVGIGQISSEVPQNLSASRPQDRQFILSSKKLLLSDSGFYLCAWSKDGNTEAFFGQGTRLTVV.

The chain links TRBV19 to TRBJ2-3; D is unresolved. Per the germline V gene, CDR1 is LNHDA and CDR2 is SQIVND (reference sequence). The CDR3 is 11 amino acids. Trimming shortened V by 3 bases and J by 4 bases, and 2 bases separated the two germline ends. In DNA form, the CDR3 reads TGTGCCAGTAGTATTGCAGATACGCAGTATTTT. Translating it yields CASSIADTQYF.

The chain employs TRBV19 and TRBJ1-1; 12 bases are shared with TRBD1. Germline assignment: CDR1 LNHDA and CDR2 SQIVND (reference sequence). The V and J ends lost 6 bases and 0 bases, in that order; junction bases with no gene match: 11. CDR3 size: 18 residues. CDR3 residues: CASRAPGTGGFMNTEAFF. The CDR3 DNA follows: TGTGCCAGTAGAGCTCCTGGGACAGGGGGCTTTATGAACACTGAAGCTTTCTTT.

The rearrangement uses TRBV5-4 and TRBJ2-5; 9 bases are a match to TRBD2. The CDR3 has 16 amino acids. The V and J ends lost 2 bases and 5 bases, in that order; junction bases with no gene match: 10. Germline V gene sequence: CDR1 SGHNT, CDR2 YYREEE (reference sequence). CDR3 DNA sequence: TGTGCCAGCAGCTTTGATCTAGCGGGATTGGGTGAGACCCAGTACTTC. Encoded protein: CASSFDLAGLGETQYF.

The genes are TRBV7-3 and TRBJ2-3, with 8 bases identical to TRBD2. Losses at the gene ends were 1 base for V and 4 bases for J; bases not matched to a gene: 1. Germline values: CDR1 SGHTA, CDR2 FQGTGA. CDR3 size: 14 residues. As DNA, the CDR3 is TGTGCCAGCAGCTTAAACGGGAGGGCAGATACGCAGTATTTT. Translating it yields CASSLNGRADTQYF.

This chain connects TRBV18 to TRBJ1-4, with D tentatively TRBD1 (5 bases). Germline V CDR1 and CDR2: KGHSH, LQKENI. V lost 1 base to trimming and J lost 4 bases, with 16 bases between them. The CDR3 covers 17 residues. The CDR3 DNA reads as TGTGCCAGCTCACCACTACAGGCTTCGTCGGGTAATGAAAAACTGTTTTTT. Amino acid sequence: CASSPLQASSGNEKLFF.

This clone appeared once. The J gene is TRBJ2-1, the V gene TRBV6-5; the D gene is possibly TRBD2 (7 bases). The ends were cut back, 4 bases at V and 4 bases at J, with 14 bases in the middle. The germline gives CDR1 MNHEY, CDR2 SVGAGI. This CDR3 spans 15 amino acids. CDR3 residues: CASSFGGGVYNEQFF. CDR3 DNA sequence: TGTGCCAGCAGTTTTGGAGGGGGGGTTTACAATGAGCAGTTCTTC.

The J gene is TRBJ1-6, the V gene TRBV30, with a weak D call TRBD1 (5 bases). V shed 2 bases and J shed 1 base, with 15 bases lying between them. The CDR3 is made up of 17 amino acids. Germline V lookup: CDR1 GTSNPN, CDR2 SVGIG (reference sequence). The chain's CDR3 is CAWSYGGGGSYNSPLHF. CDR3 bases: TGTGCCTGGAGTTACGGGGGAGGAGGATCCTATAATTCACCCCTCCACTTT.

The gene calls are TRBV19 and TRBJ1-2, with a possible D match to TRBD1 (6 bases). V gave up 5 bases and J gave up 4 bases, with 11 bases separating them. Germline V gene sequence: CDR1 LNHDA, CDR2 SQIVND (reference sequence). This CDR3 comprises 13 residues. The CDR3 DNA reads as TGTGCCAGTAGTGCAGGACAGTCCTATGGCTACACCTTC. Its translation: CASSAGQSYGYTF.

The genes are TRBV6-5 and TRBJ1-4; a possible D gene is TRBD1 (6 bases). There are 15 residues in the CDR3. V was cut by 0 bases and J by 6 bases, with 11 bases left in between. Germline loops: CDR1 MNHEY, CDR2 SVGAGI. In DNA, the CDR3 is TGTGCCAGCAGTTACTCGAATAGGGGGGATGAAAAACTGTTTTTT. This encodes CASSYSNRGDEKLFF.

The DNA for the CDR3 is TGCGCCAGCCAAACAGGGGCGGATGGCTACACCTTC. Encoded protein: CASQTGADGYTF. The rearrangement links TRBV5-1 to TRBJ1-2; 7 bases line up with TRBD1. Germline-derived CDR1 and CDR2 are SGHRS and YFSETQ. J lost 6 bases, V lost 7 bases, and 6 bases had no gene match. This CDR3 contains 12 residues.

The gene calls are TRBV7-3 and TRBJ2-1, with 13 bases matching TRBD2. CDR1 and CDR2 (germline): SGHTA, FQGTGA. The CDR3 is 14 residues long. Losses at the gene ends were 5 bases for V and 8 bases for J; bases not matched to a gene: 3. For the CDR3, the DNA is TGTGCCAGCAGCCTCGGACTAGCGGGAGATGAGCAGTTCTTC. Protein: CASSLGLAGDEQFF.

On this clone itself: Within the sample, other DNA sequences also encode this same CDR3. J is TRBJ2-7 and V is TRBV30, with no clear D. Germline CDR1 GTSNPN, CDR2 SVGIG (reference sequence). Trimming removed 0 bases from V and 1 base from J, with 4 bases in between. There are 12 residues in the CDR3. The CDR3 DNA is TGTGCCTGGAGTGTGCTTTCCTACGAGCAGTACTTC. It is translated as CAWSVLSYEQYF. Full variable domain (remainder filled in from reference TRBV30 and TRBJ2-7): SQTIHQWPATLVQPVGSPLSLECTVEGTSNPNLYWYRQAAGRGLQLLFYSVGIGQISSEVPQNLSASRPQDRQFILSSKKLLLSDSGFYLCAWSVLSYEQYFGPGTRLTVT.

The rearrangement joins TRBV18 to TRBJ2-7, with D perhaps being TRBD1 or TRBD2 (5 bases each). The V gene's germline CDR1 is KGHSH and CDR2 LQKENI. Trimming pared 4 bases from V and 3 bases from J, leaving 10 bases between. The CDR3 totals 13 residues. The DNA for the CDR3 is TGTGCCAGCTCACAAGGGACCGACTACGAGCAGTACTTC. Amino acid sequence: CASSQGTDYEQYF.

V is TRBV2 and J is TRBJ1-5; D unclear. The V and J ends lost 6 bases and 0 bases respectively, with 9 bases between them. This CDR3 contains 14 residues. The germline V gene has CDR1 SNHLY and CDR2 FYNNEI. In nucleotides, the CDR3 is TGTGCCAGCAGCAGGATGTATAGCAATCAGCCCCAGCATTTT. Its translation: CASSRMYSNQPQHF.

The V call is TRBV19, the J call TRBJ2-2; 11 nucleotides match TRBD2. CDR1 is LNHDA, CDR2 SQIVND, per germline (reference sequence). The CDR3 runs 16 residues. V trimming: 6 bases; J trimming: 4 bases; junction bases outside the gene matches: 7. The CDR3 here is CASRRLAGFGTGELFF. The CDR3 DNA reads as TGTGCCAGTAGGAGACTAGCGGGATTTGGCACCGGGGAGCTGTTTTTT. Complete variable domain (other parts from reference TRBV19 and TRBJ2-2): DGGITQSPKYLFRKEGQNVTLSCEQNLNHDAMYWYRQDPGQGLRLIYYSQIVNDFQKGDIAEGYSVSREKKESFPLTVTSAQKNPTAFYLCASRRLAGFGTGELFFGEGSRLTVL.

The J gene is TRBJ1-1, the V gene TRBV25-1; weak D call: TRBD1 (6 bases). The CDR3 contains 11 residues. Per the germline V gene, CDR1 is MGHDK and CDR2 is SYGVNS. V was pared by 8 bases and J by 5 bases, with 9 bases between. CDR3 residues: CASQRGTEAFF. The CDR3 coding sequence is TGTGCCAGCCAAAGGGGGACTGAAGCTTTCTTT. Based on the CDR3 plus reference TRBV25-1 and TRBJ1-1, the full variable domain is EADIYQTPRYLVIGTGKKITLECSQTMGHDKMYWYQQDPGMELHLIHYSYGVNSTEKGDLSSESTVSRIRTEHFPLTLESARPSHTSQYLCASQRGTEAFFGQGTRLTVV.

This clone was picked up one time. The chain uses TRBV4-1 and TRBJ1-2; the D gene is possibly TRBD1 (6 bases). This CDR3 is 15 amino acids long. V was shortened by 0 bases and J by 0 bases, with 8 bases between the two germline ends. Germline assignment: CDR1 MGHRA and CDR2 YSYEKL. CDR3: CASSQETGTNYGYTF. CDR3 DNA sequence: TGCGCCAGCAGCCAAGAAACAGGGACTAACTATGGCTACACCTTC.

This CDR3 reads CASMRTSNTGELFF. The CDR3 DNA reads as TGTGCCAGCATGAGGACATCGAACACCGGGGAGCTGTTTTTT. The rearrangement links TRBV2 to TRBJ2-2, with TRBD1 as a possible D gene (5 bases). The V end was cut by 7 bases, the J end by 0 bases, with 9 bases between. The CDR3 runs to 14 residues. CDR1 SNHLY and CDR2 FYNNEI come from the germline V gene.

V is TRBV6-6 and J is TRBJ2-7, with a tentative D call TRBD1 (6 bases). The CDR3 consists of 13 residues. V shed 6 bases and J shed 3 bases, with 12 bases lying between them. CDR1 is MNHNY and CDR2 is SVGAGI in the germline V gene (reference sequence). The CDR3 DNA sequence: TGTGCCAGCAGGGCAGGGGACCGCTACGAGCAGTACTTC. Amino acids: CASRAGDRYEQYF.

Only a few counts were recorded for this clone. The chain has TRBV5-8 and TRBJ1-1; tentatively, D is TRBD1 (5 bases). Trimming removed 4 bases from V and 6 bases from J, with 19 bases in between. Looked up from germline, CDR1 is SGHTS and CDR2 is YDEGEE. The CDR3 consists of 15 residues. CDR3 sequence (DNA): TGTGCCAGCAGCAGGGCCTTGGGGGGAATGCCTGAAGCTTTCTTT. The encoded protein is CASSRALGGMPEAFF.

CDR3 sequence: CASKLAGGNEKLFF. The CDR3 region has the DNA TGTGCCAGTAAGTTGGCAGGGGGCAATGAAAAACTGTTTTTT. The chain combines TRBV19 with TRBJ1-4; 8 bases match TRBD1. Trimming at V came to 7 bases and at J to 5 bases, leaving 6 bases not matched to a gene. Germline CDR1 is LNHDA and CDR2 is SQIVND (reference sequence). The CDR3 totals 14 residues.

This clone was observed once. CDR3 region: CASSYSLQNTEAFF. CDR3 DNA sequence: TGTGCCAGCAGTTACAGCCTTCAGAACACTGAAGCTTTCTTT. This sequence joins TRBV6-6 and TRBJ1-1; the D is unclear. Germline lookup yields CDR1 MNHNY and CDR2 SVGAGI (reference sequence). V gave up 2 bases and J gave up 1 base, with 8 bases separating them. The CDR3 consists of 14 residues.

This clone was observed a handful of times. The chain is built from TRBV7-9 and TRBJ2-7; perhaps TRBD1 as D (5 bases). This CDR3 contains 11 residues. Trimming took 9 bases from V and 5 from J, leaving 11 bases between them. Per germline, CDR1 SEHNR and CDR2 FQNEAQ (reference sequence). The CDR3 region is CASSPRDEQYF. The CDR3 DNA follows: TGTGCCAGTTCCCCCAGGGACGAGCAGTACTTC.

The V and J genes are TRBV2 and TRBJ1-1; unclear D gene. There are 13 residues in the CDR3. The V end lost 8 bases, the J end lost 0 bases, and 10 bases lay between the germline ends. Germline-derived CDR1 and CDR2 are SNHLY and FYNNEI. CDR3 DNA: TGTGCCAGCTGTTGGAATGTGAACACTGAAGCTTTCTTT. Residues: CASCWNVNTEAFF.